The source of this T cell receptor beta chain is a study of blood T cells in healthy people across ages. Study-level findings and limits: It was found that TCR beta diversity correlated strongly with the percentage of naive T cells.

Alongside a J-beta primer mix, a sample-barcoded 5' primer served in a second PCR lasting roughly 6 to 11 cycles. TCRdb called the 5' RACE reads again in MiXCR, with one record for every CDR3 protein. The sample has 1.5 million to 1.8 million distinct CDR3 sequences; 40% to 45% are singletons. About this clonotype: Its antigen is not known.

V lost 6 bases, J lost 4 bases, and 21 bases stayed unmatched. The germline gives CDR1 MDHEN, CDR2 SYDVKM. The CDR3 covers 21 residues. This sequence was found in a woman between 18 and 29 years old in good health. The specimen sequenced was blood. The rearrangement joins TRBV28 to TRBJ2-3, with 14 bases matching TRBD2. The CDR3 sequence: CASSPSPGTSGRGLSPDTQYF. The CDR3 DNA is TGTGCCAGCAGCCCTAGTCCCGGGACTAGCGGGAGAGGACTATCTCCAGATACGCAGTATTTT.